Presented here are 24 T cell receptor beta chains from one specimen sequenced in a study of cytomegalovirus exposure and HLA in healthy donors. Assay used: immunoSEQ multiplex PCR; TCRdb lists only in-frame clones, some missing. The sample gives about 260,000 clones, about 92% of which show up once; around 3.1% is in the top ten. Material for sequencing was PBMCs. Every receptor here comes from a woman in her twenties or thirties in good health and CMV-seronegative.

The rearrangement uses TRBV7-7 and TRBJ2-5, with D maybe TRBD1 (6 bases). The CDR3 is 14 amino acids. The V gene's germline CDR1 is SSHAT and CDR2 FNYEAQ (reference sequence). With 5 bases removed from V and 1 base from J, the gap between germline ends came to 11 bases. The CDR3 region is CASSPDRIQETQYF. Written as DNA, the CDR3 is TGTGCCAGCAGCCCGGACAGAATCCAAGAGACCCAGTACTTC.

This rearrangement joins TRBV7-9 to TRBJ2-1; D unresolved. Trimming shortened V by 5 bases and J by 8 bases, and 10 bases separated the two germline ends. CDR3 length: 12 amino acids. CDR1 is SEHNR and CDR2 is FQNEAQ in the germline V gene (reference sequence). The CDR3 reads CASSRSLDEQFF. Here the CDR3 DNA reads TGTGCCAGCAGCCGAAGTCTGGATGAGCAGTTCTTC.

This clone appeared a single time. V gene TRBV27 combines with J gene TRBJ2-5; no definite D call. V lost 11 bases and J 6 bases, leaving 22 bases between the germline ends. The CDR3 is 14 amino acids. Germline CDR1 is MNHEY and CDR2 is SMNVEV (reference sequence). Written as DNA, the CDR3 is TGTGCCCGAATATCCTCATGGGGATCCCAGACCCAGTACTTC. Protein sequence: CARISSWGSQTQYF.

The chain is built from TRBV6-1 and TRBJ2-7, with 9 bases that match TRBD2. The CDR3 consists of 14 residues. CDR1 MNHNS and CDR2 SASEGT come from the germline V gene. The V and J ends lost 6 bases and 3 bases, in that order; junction bases with no gene match: 6. CDR3 bases: TGTGCCAGCAGCATAGCGGGAGCGCGCTACGAGCAGTACTTC. Amino acid sequence: CASSIAGARYEQYF.

The chain combines TRBV28 with TRBJ2-7; 7 bases fit TRBD2. The CDR3 runs 14 residues. Germline-derived CDR1 and CDR2 are MDHEN and SYDVKM. With 5 bases clipped from V and 3 bases from J, the junction kept 7 bases outside the gene matches. CDR3 sequence reads: CASSRREQGYEQYF. In nucleotides, the CDR3 is TGTGCCAGCAGTAGGCGGGAGCAAGGCTACGAGCAGTACTTC.

CDR3 protein: CASSYQDNQPQHF. CDR3 sequence (DNA): TGTGCCAGCAGTTATCAGGACAATCAGCCCCAGCATTTT. The chain joins TRBV6-5 to TRBJ1-5; D gene ambiguous. The CDR3 runs to 13 residues. The V end was cut by 3 bases, the J end by 3 bases, with 6 bases between. CDR1 MNHEY and CDR2 SVGAGI come from the germline V gene.

This sequence joins TRBV6-6 and TRBJ2-7, with D hard to call. V lost 2 bases and J lost 7, with 6 bases in between. This CDR3 comprises 11 residues. Looked up from germline, CDR1 is MNHNY and CDR2 is SVGAGI (reference sequence). For the CDR3, the DNA is TGTGCCAGCAGTTACGGTGGGGAGCAGTACTTC. Amino acid sequence: CASSYGGEQYF.

This rearrangement joins TRBV12-5 to TRBJ2-1, with TRBD1 identical over 7 bases. The trim removed 5 bases at V and 7 bases at J, leaving 8 bases unmatched. Per the germline V gene, CDR1 is LGHNT and CDR2 is FRNRAP. The CDR3 covers 14 residues. As DNA, the CDR3 is TGTGCTAGTGGTCCGCGACAGGGCGGTAATGAGCAGTTCTTC. As protein: CASGPRQGGNEQFF.

The V and J genes are TRBV6-5 and TRBJ2-7; D not certain. CDR1 is MNHEY, CDR2 SVGAGI, per germline. Trimming stripped 5 bases from V and 4 bases from J, with 6 bases between. The CDR3 loop spans 11 amino acids. The CDR3: CASSTEYEQYF. CDR3 bases: TGTGCCAGCAGTACCGAATACGAGCAGTACTTC.

This clone has just one count. The chain recombines TRBV4-1 with TRBJ2-7; TRBD2 agrees at 11 bases. This CDR3 comprises 16 residues. Trimming cost V 3 bases and J 1 base; bases outside gene matches: 5. The germline V gene encodes CDR1 MGHRA and CDR2 YSYEKL. The CDR3 sequence: CASSHPIAGGSYEQYF. The CDR3 DNA reads as TGCGCCAGCAGCCACCCGATAGCGGGAGGGTCCTACGAGCAGTACTTC.

This sequence joins TRBV30 and TRBJ2-1, with 7 bases identical to TRBD2. CDR3 size: 14 residues. CDR1 and CDR2 from the germline V gene are GTSNPN and SVGIG (reference sequence). The J segment lost 8 bases and the V segment lost 4 bases, leaving 11 bases of the junction unmatched. CDR3 in DNA: TGTGCCTGGAATAAGGGACTAAAGGGAGATGAGCAGTTCTTC. Amino acids: CAWNKGLKGDEQFF.

The V and J genes are TRBV28 and TRBJ1-1; 11 bases match TRBD1. Per the germline V gene, CDR1 is MDHEN and CDR2 is SYDVKM. Losses at the gene ends were 4 bases for V and 5 bases for J; bases not matched to a gene: 3. The CDR3 spans 14 residues. DNA of the CDR3: TGTGCCAGCAGTTCGGACAGGGGGCGGACTGAAGCTTTCTTT. Translating gives CASSSDRGRTEAFF.

The chain recombines TRBV5-4 with TRBJ2-7, with unresolved D. CDR1 SGHNT and CDR2 YYREEE come from the germline V gene (reference sequence). The V gene lost 4 bases and the J gene lost 3 bases, with 14 bases spanning the gap. This CDR3 comprises 14 residues. The CDR3 DNA follows: TGTGCCAGCAGCCCCGAAAGGGCCTTCTACGAGCAGTACTTC. As protein: CASSPERAFYEQYF.

The chain recombines TRBV29-1 with TRBJ2-1, with D possibly called TRBD1 or TRBD2 (5 bases each). The V end was cut by 4 bases, the J end by 9 bases, with 13 bases between. The CDR3 length is 12 residues. Germline V gene data show CDR1 as SQVTM and CDR2 as ANQGSEA. The chain's CDR3 is CSVGGRLTEQFF. The CDR3 DNA follows: TGCAGCGTTGGGGGACGATTGACTGAGCAGTTCTTC.

The J gene is TRBJ2-1, the V gene TRBV29-1; perhaps TRBD1 as D (6 bases). Germline values: CDR1 SQVTM, CDR2 ANQGSEA. V was shortened by 6 bases and J by 9 bases, with 18 bases between the two germline ends. The CDR3 totals 13 residues. CDR3 nucleotide sequence: TGCAGCGTCGCGACAGGTGCGGTGGGTGAGCAGTTCTTC. Residues: CSVATGAVGEQFF.

The CDR3, as DNA: TGTGCCACCAGCAGAGGGACAGGGGGAAACACCATATATTTT. It translates to CATSRGTGGNTIYF. This chain connects TRBV15 to TRBJ1-3, with TRBD1 matching over 8 bases. The J segment lost 4 bases and the V segment lost 1 base, leaving 0 bases of the junction unmatched. The CDR3 runs to 14 residues. From germline, CDR1 is LNHNV and CDR2 YYDKDF (reference sequence). The variable domain in full, completed from reference TRBV15 and TRBJ1-3, reads DAMVIQNPRYQVTQFGKPVTLSCSQTLNHNVMYWYQQKSSQAPKLLFHYYDKDFNNEADTPDNFQSRRPNTSFCFLDIRSPGLGDTAMYLCATSRGTGGNTIYFGEGSWLTVV.

A few counts support this clone. V usage is TRBV7-9 and J usage is TRBJ2-1, with D hard to call. The CDR3 loop spans 14 amino acids. Germline V lookup: CDR1 SEHNR, CDR2 FQNEAQ (reference sequence). Trimming pared 1 base from V and 7 bases from J, leaving 11 bases between. The CDR3 protein is CASSLVGQLNEQFF. The CDR3 DNA is TGTGCCAGCAGCTTAGTCGGTCAGTTAAATGAGCAGTTCTTC.

The chain combines TRBV21-1 with TRBJ2-7; the table's D call TRBD1 went unverified against the DNA. TRBV21-1 has pseudogene status. The CDR3 spans 13 residues. Written as DNA, the CDR3 is TGTGCCAGCGCCGGGACAGGGGGCCGCGAGCAGTACTTC. Translated: CASAGTGGREQYF.

The chain has TRBV7-3 and TRBJ2-5; the match to TRBD2 covers 14 bases. V lost 5 bases and J lost 5; bases outside the gene matches: 4. Germline V CDR1 and CDR2: SGHTA, FQGTGA. This CDR3 contains 15 residues. CDR3 nucleotides: TGTGCCAGCAGCGAGACTAGCGGGAGGGGGGAGACCCAGTACTTC. It translates to CASSETSGRGETQYF.

The rearrangement joins TRBV5-6 to TRBJ1-4; 10 bases match TRBD1. CDR1 SGHDT and CDR2 YYEEEE come from the germline V gene. The CDR3 runs to 15 residues. V lost 0 bases to trimming and J lost 7 bases; unmatched junction nucleotides: 3. CDR3: CASSLVGTGVEKLFF. CDR3 bases: TGTGCCAGCAGCTTGGTGGGGACAGGGGTTGAAAAACTGTTTTTT.

This chain links TRBV4-3 with TRBJ2-3; 9 nucleotides line up with TRBD2. The CDR3 runs 16 residues. CDR1 LGHNA and CDR2 YSLEER come from the germline V gene. Trimming cost V 1 base and J 6 bases; bases outside gene matches: 8. The CDR3 here is CASSQGGLAGRDTQYF. The CDR3, as DNA: TGCGCCAGCAGCCAAGGTGGCCTAGCGGGGAGGGATACGCAGTATTTT.

The CDR3 nucleotides read TGTGCCAGCAGTTACTTGAGTGCCTCCTACGAGCAGTACTTC. It is translated as CASSYLSASYEQYF. This chain connects TRBV6-5 to TRBJ2-7; D uncertain. Germline CDR1 reads MNHEY; CDR2 reads SVGAGI. The ends were cut back, 1 base at V and 0 bases at J, with 7 bases in the middle. The CDR3 runs to 14 residues.

V and J are TRBV27 and TRBJ1-4; TRBD1 is a possible D gene (5 bases). The V and J ends lost 6 bases and 4 bases respectively, with 9 bases between them. Germline loops: CDR1 MNHEY, CDR2 SMNVEV (reference sequence). The CDR3 consists of 13 residues. CDR3 nucleotide sequence: TGTGCCAGCAGGACAGTCTTTAATGAAAAACTGTTTTTT. Protein product: CASRTVFNEKLFF. Looking up the rest from reference TRBV27 and TRBJ1-4 gives the full variable domain: EAQVTQNPRYLITVTGKKLTVTCSQNMNHEYMSWYRQDPGLGLRQIYYSMNVEVTDKGDVPEGYKVSRKEKRNFPLILESPSPNQTSLYFCASRTVFNEKLFFGSGTQLSVL.

This clone was picked up one time. The rearrangement uses TRBV5-4 and TRBJ2-3, with 10 bases matching TRBD2. The CDR3 length is 17 residues. The junction had 6 bases not matched to a gene; V was cut back by 0 bases and J by 2 bases. Germline V gene data show CDR1 as SGHNT and CDR2 as YYREEE (reference sequence). Written as DNA, the CDR3 is TGTGCCAGCAGCTTGGAGATAGCGGGAGGCCCCACAGATACGCAGTATTTT. It specifies CASSLEIAGGPTDTQYF.